The 21 T cell receptor beta chains listed next were all sequenced from one sample in a study of T cell repertoires in ileal Crohn's disease. Using immunoSEQ multiplex PCR, the repertoire was profiled, and TCRdb retains in-frame clones only, with some absent. The sample carries around 11,000 clones, roughly 76% recorded once. Input material: ileal tissue. Source of these receptors: an adult with Crohn's disease.

V usage is TRBV5-5 and J usage is TRBJ2-7; no clear D gene. The CDR3 covers 12 residues. V was shortened by 2 bases and J by 7 bases, with 10 bases between the two germline ends. CDR1 and CDR2 (germline): SGHKS, YYEKEE (reference sequence). DNA of the CDR3: TGTGCCAGCAGCTTTGTGACAACAGAGCAGTACTTC. Translation gives CASSFVTTEQYF.

The chain couples TRBV7-9 to TRBJ2-5; TRBD2 matches at 7 bases. The CDR3 has 13 residues. The germline V gene encodes CDR1 SEHNR and CDR2 FQNEAQ (reference sequence). J was trimmed by 5 bases and V by 1 base; bases with no gene match: 1. CDR3 bases: TGTGCCAGCAGCTTAGTGGGGGGGGAGACCCAGTACTTC. Residues: CASSLVGGETQYF.

This clone was seen a single time. J is TRBJ1-2 and V is TRBV5-6; D is ambiguous. CDR3 length: 14 amino acids. Between the trimmed V and J ends, which lost 3 bases and 5 bases, there was a span of 14 bases. The V gene's germline CDR1 is SGHDT and CDR2 YYEEEE. Here the CDR3 reads CASSSLRGGYGYTF. The CDR3 DNA is TGTGCCAGCAGCTCCCTTCGGGGAGGGTATGGCTACACCTTC. The full variable domain, completed using reference TRBV5-6 and TRBJ1-2, is DAGVTQSPTHLIKTRGQQVTLRCSPKSGHDTVSWYQQALGQGPQFIFQYYEEEERQRGNFPDRFSGHQFPNYSSELNVNALLLGDSALYLCASSSLRGGYGYTFGSGTRLTVV.

V gene TRBV7-3 combines with J gene TRBJ2-3; D unclear. The V end lost 7 bases, the J end lost 2 bases, and 13 bases lay between the germline ends. The V gene's germline CDR1 is SGHTA and CDR2 FQGTGA. The CDR3 is 14 residues long. The CDR3 loop reads CASKAGSITDTQYF. CDR3 in DNA: TGTGCCAGCAAAGCCGGGTCCATCACAGATACGCAGTATTTT.

The chain links TRBV9 to TRBJ2-7; the match to TRBD2 covers 8 bases. Germline CDR1 reads SGDLS; CDR2 reads YYNGEE. The CDR3 runs 15 residues. J was trimmed by 2 bases and V by 4 bases; bases with no gene match: 8. The CDR3 region is CASSFGGGPAYEQYF. Here the CDR3 DNA reads TGTGCCAGCAGCTTCGGGGGGGGGCCGGCCTACGAGCAGTACTTC.

The V gene is TRBV29-1, the J gene TRBJ2-7; TRBD1 is a possible D gene (6 bases). Per the germline V gene, CDR1 is SQVTM and CDR2 is ANQGSEA. This CDR3 is 17 amino acids long. V lost 0 bases and J 0 bases, leaving 18 bases between the germline ends. CDR3 coding DNA: TGCAGCGTTGAAGATCGAGGTGGGACATCCTCCTCCTACGAGCAGTACTTC. Its translation: CSVEDRGGTSSSYEQYF.

The chain has TRBV6-5 and TRBJ1-5; D unresolved. The V gene's germline CDR1 is MNHEY and CDR2 SVGAGI. V lost 2 bases to trimming and J lost 6 bases, with 8 bases between them. The CDR3 spans 13 residues. The chain's CDR3 is CASSYEGGQPQHF. The CDR3 DNA reads TGTGCCAGCAGTTACGAGGGAGGTCAGCCCCAGCATTTT.

The chain combines TRBV29-1 with TRBJ2-7; 11 bases align to TRBD1. The CDR3 totals 14 residues. V was clipped by 4 bases and J by 0 bases; unmatched bases: 2. From germline, CDR1 is SQVTM and CDR2 ANQGSEA. Written as DNA, the CDR3 is TGCAGCGTTGCCGGGACAGGGGGCTCCTACGAGCAGTACTTC. This codes for CSVAGTGGSYEQYF.

The J gene is TRBJ2-7, the V gene TRBV27; 12 bases fit TRBD1. The CDR3 covers 14 residues. With V trimmed by 6 bases and J by 5 bases, 5 bases remained unmatched. Germline assignment: CDR1 MNHEY and CDR2 SMNVEV (reference sequence). The CDR3 protein is CASSSGQGANEQYF. CDR3 sequence (DNA): TGTGCCAGCAGCTCGGGACAGGGGGCCAACGAGCAGTACTTC.

This clone came up once. This chain uses TRBV10-3 with TRBJ2-1; 8 bases match TRBD1. The CDR3 runs to 15 residues. Germline V CDR1 and CDR2: ENHRY, SYGVKD. The ends lost 2 bases at V and 3 bases at J; junction bases unmatched: 3. CDR3 residues: CAISETGTGYNEQFF. For the CDR3, the DNA is TGTGCCATCAGTGAGACAGGGACAGGCTACAATGAGCAGTTCTTC.

The chain employs TRBV9 and TRBJ1-5, with no clear D. Deletions cut 0 bases from V and 9 bases from J, with 13 bases between. Germline CDR1 SGDLS, CDR2 YYNGEE. The CDR3 runs 14 residues. The CDR3 nucleotides are TGTGCCAGCAGCGTAGACAGCCTAGCGGGGCCCCAGCATTTT. It is translated as CASSVDSLAGPQHF.

The chain employs TRBV9 and TRBJ1-3, with D tentatively TRBD1 (5 bases). CDR3 length: 15 amino acids. V was pared by 2 bases and J by 1 base, with 10 bases between. Germline-derived CDR1 and CDR2 are SGDLS and YYNGEE. CDR3 bases: TGTGCCAGCAGCGTCCAGGGATTTTCTGGAAACACCATATATTTT. It codes for CASSVQGFSGNTIYF.

This clone occurred once. This CDR3 reads CASSSYTTGELFF. The CDR3 bases are TGTGCCAGCAGCTCATATACTACCGGGGAGCTGTTTTTT. The chain recombines TRBV7-9 with TRBJ2-2; unclear D gene. V dropped 4 bases and J dropped 5 bases, with 8 bases sitting between them. Germline V gene data show CDR1 as SEHNR and CDR2 as FQNEAQ (reference sequence). There are 13 residues in the CDR3.

The chain uses TRBV4-2 and TRBJ1-2; D call uncertain. This CDR3 region has 20 residues. The V end lost 3 bases, the J end lost 1 base, and 27 bases lay between the germline ends. Germline V CDR1 and CDR2: LGHNA, YNFKEQ. For the CDR3, the DNA is TGTGCCAGCAGCCACCCAAGACTCCCTGGGAGGCAGTTCCTTAACTATGGCTACACCTTC. This gives the protein CASSHPRLPGRQFLNYGYTF.

This clone was counted a few times. CDR3 nucleotides: TGTGCCAGTAGTCATCTGATGAGCGAGTACGAGCAGTACTTC. The encoded protein is CASSHLMSEYEQYF. The gene calls are TRBV19 and TRBJ2-7; D is uncertain. The CDR3 contains 14 residues. V gave up 5 bases and J gave up 4 bases, with 15 bases separating them. From germline, CDR1 is LNHDA and CDR2 SQIVND (reference sequence). The entire variable domain, with the rest obtained from reference TRBV19 and TRBJ2-7, is as follows: DGGITQSPKYLFRKEGQNVTLSCEQNLNHDAMYWYRQDPGQGLRLIYYSQIVNDFQKGDIAEGYSVSREKKESFPLTVTSAQKNPTAFYLCASSHLMSEYEQYFGPGTRLTVT.

This clone was counted a few times. This sequence joins TRBV10-1 and TRBJ1-1; no firm D call. Per the germline V gene, CDR1 is WNHNN and CDR2 is SYGVQD (reference sequence). Trimming pared 6 bases from V and 2 bases from J, leaving 10 bases between. CDR3 length: 13 residues. CDR3 protein: CASRGRTNTEAFF. DNA for the CDR3: TGCGCCAGCAGGGGCAGAACCAACACTGAAGCTTTCTTT.

The gene calls are TRBV7-2 and TRBJ2-7; 8 bases are a match to TRBD1. Unmatched junction bases numbered 3, after V lost 5 bases and J lost 3 bases. Per the germline V gene, CDR1 is SGHTA and CDR2 is FQGNSA. The length of the CDR3 is 13 residues. CDR3 in DNA: TGTGCCAGCAGCCGGACAGGGAACTACGAGCAGTACTTC. This translates into CASSRTGNYEQYF.

V usage is TRBV6-1 and J usage is TRBJ1-3; 8 bases line up with TRBD1. V shed 1 base, J shed 4 bases, and the junction held 0 bases outside the gene matches. The CDR3 totals 14 residues. In germline, CDR1 is MNHNS, CDR2 SASEGT. In DNA, the CDR3 is TGTGCCAGCAGTGAAGGGACAGGGGGAAACACCATATATTTT. Translating it yields CASSEGTGGNTIYF.

The chain links TRBV30 to TRBJ1-2; maybe TRBD1 (5 bases). This CDR3 contains 15 residues. CDR1 and CDR2 (germline): GTSNPN, SVGIG (reference sequence). The V end lost 2 bases, the J end lost 2 bases, and 15 bases lay between the germline ends. The CDR3 loop is CAWSTRQRENYGYTF. CDR3 sequence (DNA): TGTGCCTGGAGTACCCGACAGCGAGAAAACTATGGCTACACCTTC. Variable domain in full (rest from reference TRBV30 and TRBJ1-2): SQTIHQWPATLVQPVGSPLSLECTVEGTSNPNLYWYRQAAGRGLQLLFYSVGIGQISSEVPQNLSASRPQDRQFILSSKKLLLSDSGFYLCAWSTRQRENYGYTFGSGTRLTVV.

V usage is TRBV7-2 and J usage is TRBJ1-2; D is unclear. The CDR3 extends over 14 amino acids. Germline V gene data show CDR1 as SGHTA and CDR2 as FQGNSA. The V gene lost 3 bases and the J gene lost 4 bases, with 12 bases spanning the gap. In DNA form, the CDR3 reads TGTGCCAGCAGCTTCGGCAGGATCTCCTATGGCTACACCTTC. Its translation is CASSFGRISYGYTF. Full variable domain (remainder filled in from reference TRBV7-2 and TRBJ1-2): GAGVSQSPSNKVTEKGKDVELRCDPISGHTALYWYRQSLGQGLEFLIYFQGNSAPDKSGLPSDRFSAERTGGSVSTLTIQRTQQEDSAVYLCASSFGRISYGYTFGSGTRLTVV.

This clone was detected only a few times. The chain links TRBV5-1 to TRBJ1-6; TRBD1 is a possible D gene (6 bases). CDR1 and CDR2 (germline): SGHRS, YFSETQ. The CDR3 has 14 amino acids. The germline V and J ends were trimmed by 0 bases and 12 bases, with 13 bases remaining between them. The CDR3 spells CASSLAGTMEPLHF. CDR3 coding DNA: TGCGCCAGCAGCTTGGCAGGGACAATGGAACCCCTCCACTTT.